The present T cell receptor (beta chain) was sequenced within a study of blood T cell repertoires in COVID-19 (dated by TCRdb to 2020 to 2021). Some background on the complete study: The collaborator samples originated in the United States, Italy and Spain and spanned the acute and convalescent phases of COVID-19. Deeply sampled blood TCRbeta repertoires from subjects exposed to, actively infected with, or recovered from COVID-19 were included in the dataset. The material from the prospective study consisted of cDNA or gDNA derived from T cells, B-cell-depleted T cells, or PBMCs. The repertoires were released in a freely available public database intended as a resource for research on the immune response to SARS-CoV-2. The samples were drawn from the first 160 participants of the ongoing ImmuneRACE study and from under 1,500 subjects provided by 6 global collaborators. Nearly every sample came with metadata listing a de-identified subject ID, COVID-19 status, age in years and sex. HLA class I and class II types, where available, came from metadata supplied by the sample provider rather than from assay-based typing.

The CDR3 runs 15 amino acids, cysteine and phenylalanine included. Only CDR3 DNA remains: 45 bases, in frame from the first base. The germline V gene encodes CDR1 SQVTM and CDR2 ANQGSEA. V is clipped by 4 bases and J by 6 bases, and the sequence between their germline boundaries is 19 bases long. The collaborating institutions used their own protocols to collect whole blood in K2EDTA tubes. Collaborator samples were shipped for TCRbeta analysis as frozen whole blood, isolated PBMCs, or DNA extracted from either sample type. What the study reported, not specific to this receptor: The quantity of clinical and demographic metadata differed by source and by participant and was supplied without curation.

In the case of this clone: This receptor's antigen is unknown. Base-call qualities are not available, and no considerably larger clone is one nucleotide away.

TCRbeta CDR3 regions were amplified from genomic DNA using the immunoSEQ Assay, a bias-controlled multiplex PCR. For the original study's pipeline: Nucleated cell counts per sample were estimated from amplification of reference gene primers within the assay. To quantify the absolute abundance of each unique TCRbeta CDR3 rearrangement, sequence reads were collapsed and filtered. For each sample, productive Simpson clonality was calculated as the square root of Simpson's diversity index across productive rearrangements. TCRdb holds this immuneACCESS table with in-frame rearrangements only. Some clones are missing; in checked studies, unresolved V genes explain under half, and the rest has no known cause. D and trimming were read from the DNA, whereas the V and J calls and clone size are those reported in that table. This sample holds 95,000 to 110,000 clones; 84% were observed only once. The ten largest clonotypes hold 10% to 15% of the sample.

Rearrangement joined TRBV29-1 to TRBJ2-1; the D gene is perhaps TRBD2, on 6 matching bases. Sequenced input: peripheral blood. The origin of this receptor is a human donor in a cohort sampled during active or convalescent COVID-19. CDR3 sequence: CSVGGLGGPRNEQFF. The DNA sequence is given as TGCAGCGTTGGGGGTCTGGGGGGACCTCGCAATGAGCAGTTCTTC.